These 24 T cell receptor beta chains came from one sample sequenced in a study of blood T cell repertoires in COVID-19. Measured with immunoSEQ multiplex PCR; TCRdb has only the in-frame clones, and not every one. The sample shows hundreds of thousands of clones, 85% to 90% of them seen only once. Sequenced sample: peripheral blood. These receptors were taken from a man aged 18 to 29 with COVID-19, enrolled during active disease.

The chain combines TRBV19 with TRBJ2-7; 9 nucleotides agree with TRBD2. The CDR3 is 15 residues long. Germline V CDR1 and CDR2: LNHDA, SQIVND (reference sequence). Trimming took 3 bases from V and 3 from J; bases not matched to a gene: 6. The CDR3 nucleotides read TGTGCCAGTAGTATTAGCGGGGGTTCCAGCTACGAGCAGTACTTC. Protein: CASSISGGSSYEQYF.

This clone occurred once. This chain joins TRBV5-1 and TRBJ1-2; 8 bases are a match to TRBD1. V shed 0 bases and J 7 bases; nucleotides not matched to a gene: 8. This CDR3 is 15 amino acids long. CDR1 and CDR2 from the germline V gene are SGHRS and YFSETQ. DNA of the CDR3: TGCGCCAGCAGCTTGGAGGGGTCAGGGGGCTTTGGCTACACCTTC. Amino acid sequence: CASSLEGSGGFGYTF. Variable domain in full (rest from reference TRBV5-1 and TRBJ1-2): KAGVTQTPRYLIKTRGQQVTLSCSPISGHRSVSWYQQTPGQGLQFLFEYFSETQRNKGNFPGRFSGRQFSNSRSEMNVSTLELGDSALYLCASSLEGSGGFGYTFGSGTRLTVV.

J is TRBJ2-2 and V is TRBV5-1; D might be TRBD1 (6 bases). Trimming stripped 6 bases from V and 5 bases from J, with 17 bases between. The CDR3 has 15 amino acids. CDR1 and CDR2 from the germline V gene are SGHRS and YFSETQ. DNA for the CDR3: TGCGCCAGCACCTCGTCGACAGGTCGGACCGGGGAGCTGTTTTTT. It translates to CASTSSTGRTGELFF.

This chain connects TRBV28 to TRBJ2-1; 8 nucleotides line up with TRBD2. CDR1 MDHEN and CDR2 SYDVKM come from the germline V gene. With V trimmed by 3 bases and J by 9 bases, 10 bases remained unmatched. The CDR3 consists of 15 residues. Here the CDR3 DNA reads TGTGCCAGCAGTTTTCGGCCCGGGGGGGGCAGTGAGCAGTTCTTC. Amino acids: CASSFRPGGGSEQFF.

The chain uses TRBV9 and TRBJ2-3, with 12 bases that match TRBD2. The V segment lost 4 bases and the J segment 2 bases; nucleotides outside the gene matches: 2. CDR3 size: 15 residues. In germline, CDR1 is SGDLS, CDR2 YYNGEE. In DNA, the CDR3 is TGTGCCAGCAGCCGGACTAGCGGGGCCACAGATACGCAGTATTTT. Residues: CASSRTSGATDTQYF.

CDR3 sequence (DNA): TGCGCCAGCAGCTTACAGGGGGATGGGTCGAATGAGCAGTTCTTC. It translates to CASSLQGDGSNEQFF. This rearrangement joins TRBV5-1 to TRBJ2-1; 8 bases line up with TRBD1. J lost 7 bases, V lost 2 bases, and 8 bases had no gene match. Germline V gene lookup returns CDR1 SGHRS and CDR2 YFSETQ. The CDR3 loop spans 15 amino acids.

This chain links TRBV2 with TRBJ1-1, with D tentatively TRBD1 (5 bases). V gave up 3 bases and J gave up 9 bases, with 14 bases separating them. Germline lookup yields CDR1 SNHLY and CDR2 FYNNEI. CDR3 length equals 13 residues. CDR3 loop: CASSDGGVPQAFF. The CDR3 coding sequence is TGTGCCAGCAGTGATGGAGGGGTTCCCCAAGCTTTCTTT.

This chain connects TRBV5-5 to TRBJ1-6; maybe TRBD1 (6 bases). Germline V gives CDR1 SGHKS, CDR2 YYEKEE (reference sequence). The CDR3 sequence is 15 residues long. With 2 bases removed from V and 10 bases from J, the gap between germline ends came to 16 bases. CDR3 sequence: CASSLDRPQASPLHF. CDR3 nucleotides: TGTGCCAGCAGCTTAGACAGGCCTCAGGCGTCACCCCTCCACTTT.

The chain combines TRBV4-2 with TRBJ2-1; no clear D. The length of the CDR3 is 13 residues. Trimming cost V 4 bases and J 4 bases, with 8 bases left between them. Germline values: CDR1 LGHNA, CDR2 YNFKEQ. CDR3 bases: TGTGCCAGCAGCCCCAGTCTTTACAATGAGCAGTTCTTC. Protein product: CASSPSLYNEQFF.

This clone was recorded once. The rearrangement links TRBV5-1 to TRBJ1-4, with 10 bases aligning to TRBD1. J lost 8 bases, V lost 4 bases, and 8 bases had no gene match. This CDR3 is 15 amino acids long. The germline CDR1 and CDR2 sequences are SGHRS and YFSETQ. The CDR3 DNA reads TGCGCCAGCAGCCCGACGACAGGGGGCGGAGAAAAACTGTTTTTT. This sequence encodes CASSPTTGGGEKLFF.

This chain connects TRBV4-1 to TRBJ1-5, with no clear D. Germline loops: CDR1 MGHRA, CDR2 YSYEKL. The V end was cut by 4 bases, the J end by 1 base, with 11 bases between. The CDR3 runs to 15 residues. Here the CDR3 DNA reads TGCGCCAGCAGCCTACAACCCGGGAGCAATCAGCCCCAGCATTTT. Its protein is CASSLQPGSNQPQHF.

The V and J genes are TRBV18 and TRBJ2-5; D may be TRBD2 (6 bases). Germline CDR1 is KGHSH and CDR2 is LQKENI. This CDR3 is 14 amino acids long. Deletions cut 1 base from V and 5 bases from J, with 11 bases between. The CDR3 sequence is CASSPLEGPETQYF. For the CDR3, the DNA is TGTGCCAGCTCACCACTGGAGGGTCCCGAGACCCAGTACTTC.

Comments on this clone: A read error may produce the germline difference seen at one junction end. The chain combines TRBV7-9 with TRBJ1-1; D remains ambiguous. CDR1 SEHNR and CDR2 FQNEAQ come from the germline V gene (reference sequence). This CDR3 comprises 15 residues. The CDR3 reads CASSSSGRQNAEAFF. Written as DNA, the CDR3 is TGTGCCAGCAGCTCTTCGGGGAGGCAGAACGCTGAAGCTTTCTTT.

The chain recombines TRBV3-1 (or the pseudogene TRBV3-2) with TRBJ2-7; TRBD2 aligns across 8 bases. Germline assignment: CDR1 LGHDT and CDR2 YNNKEL (reference sequence). V shed 2 bases, J shed 2 bases, and the junction held 8 bases outside the gene matches. The CDR3 contains 16 residues. As DNA, the CDR3 is TGTGCCAGCAGCCAACCCCCCCCAGCGGGGGCCTACGAGCAGTACTTC. It is translated as CASSQPPPAGAYEQYF.

The V and J genes are TRBV6-1 and TRBJ2-1, with D possibly being TRBD2 (5 bases). Germline assignment: CDR1 MNHNS and CDR2 SASEGT. V gave up 1 base and J gave up 8 bases, with 12 bases separating them. The CDR3 has 14 residues. The CDR3 DNA sequence: TGTGCCAGCAGTGAAGGGACTCTGGAATATGAGCAGTTCTTC. It specifies CASSEGTLEYEQFF.

V and J are TRBV10-3 and TRBJ2-7, with D maybe TRBD1 (6 bases). This CDR3 contains 14 residues. CDR1 ENHRY and CDR2 SYGVKD come from the germline V gene. Trimming left V 10 bases short and J 7 bases short, with 23 bases between. CDR3 loop: CATGDRLTRGEQYF. The DNA for the CDR3 is TGTGCCACAGGAGACAGGCTCACGAGGGGGGAGCAGTACTTC.

The chain links TRBV10-3 to TRBJ1-6; D remains ambiguous. V was shortened by 4 bases and J by 5 bases, with 12 bases between the two germline ends. The CDR3 contains 15 residues. Germline V gives CDR1 ENHRY, CDR2 SYGVKD. CDR3 bases: TGTGCCATCAGTGCGGGAGTCCAAAATAATTCACCCCTCCACTTT. It translates to CAISAGVQNNSPLHF.

V gene TRBV7-9 combines with J gene TRBJ2-1; 9 bases are a match to TRBD2. This CDR3 has 15 amino acids. V gave up 5 bases and J gave up 10 bases; unmatched junction bases: 12. CDR1 SEHNR and CDR2 FQNEAQ come from the germline V gene (reference sequence). This CDR3 reads CASSLGTSRVGEQFF. CDR3 nucleotide sequence: TGTGCCAGCAGCCTCGGGACTAGCAGGGTAGGCGAGCAGTTCTTC.

CDR3 loop: CASNARDNQPQHF. For the CDR3, the DNA is TGTGCCAGCAATGCCAGGGATAATCAGCCCCAGCATTTT. This rearrangement joins TRBV6-5 to TRBJ1-5, with a possible D match to TRBD1 (5 bases). The CDR3 consists of 13 residues. Germline CDR1 and CDR2: MNHEY and SVGAGI. V lost 7 bases and J lost 4, with 11 bases in between.

This clone came up once. Within the sample, other DNA sequences also encode this same CDR3. This chain connects TRBV5-1 to TRBJ1-1; no firm D call. The V gene lost 0 bases and the J gene lost 0 bases, with 6 bases spanning the gap. CDR1 is SGHRS and CDR2 is YFSETQ in the germline V gene. CDR3 length: 14 residues. The CDR3 nucleotides read TGCGCCAGCAGCTTGGGACATTTGAACACTGAAGCTTTCTTT. It specifies CASSLGHLNTEAFF.

This chain connects TRBV11-3 to TRBJ2-1; 7 bases match TRBD2. The CDR3 runs to 14 residues. CDR1 is SGHNT, CDR2 YENEEA, per germline. The V and J ends lost 4 bases and 6 bases, in that order; junction bases with no gene match: 6. The CDR3 sequence: CASSSRTSVNEQFF. The CDR3 coding sequence is TGTGCCAGCAGCTCGCGGACTAGTGTCAATGAGCAGTTCTTC.

The chain is built from TRBV5-4 and TRBJ2-2, with D hard to call. Trimming removed 3 bases from V and 5 bases from J, with 5 bases in between. Per the germline V gene, CDR1 is SGHNT and CDR2 is YYREEE (reference sequence). CDR3 size: 12 residues. Written as DNA, the CDR3 is TGTGCCAGCAGCTCTATGACCGGGGAGCTGTTTTTT. Translation gives CASSSMTGELFF.

The chain employs TRBV12-5 and TRBJ1-6, with 10 bases matching TRBD1. Germline V gives CDR1 LGHNT, CDR2 FRNRAP. CDR3 size: 18 residues. J lost 8 bases, V lost 1 base, and 11 bases had no gene match. CDR3 sequence reads: CASGLADRGRVVYSPLHF. The CDR3 DNA sequence: TGTGCTAGTGGTTTGGCTGACAGGGGGCGAGTGGTGTATTCACCCCTCCACTTT.

The rearrangement joins TRBV15 to TRBJ1-4; TRBD1 aligns across 10 bases. CDR1 LNHNV and CDR2 YYDKDF come from the germline V gene (reference sequence). This CDR3 has 14 amino acids. The V and J ends lost 5 bases and 8 bases, in that order; junction bases with no gene match: 5. CDR3 bases: TGTGCCACCAGCCGGGACAGGGGAGGAGAAAAACTGTTTTTT. Protein sequence: CATSRDRGGEKLFF.